A selection of T cell receptor beta chains follows, all from one sample in a study of CD8 T cells in Susac syndrome. One entry per CDR3 protein, called by TCRdb with MiXCR from the immunoSEQ multiplex PCR reads. This sample yields tens of thousands of distinct CDR3 sequences, of which 94% are seen a single time; 0.26% belongs to the top ten. Specimen: CD8+ T cells from PBMCs. These receptors originate from a human donor in good health. Each CDR3 is given with its conserved first and last residue. A D gene is named only where the DNA matches it firmly. A clone size is listed for some rows: how often the clone was seen (once, few, many), or a class if it is expanded.

>-|TRBD2|TRBV29-1|TRBJ2-1
CSVGGRGPTYNEQFF
TGCAGCGTTGGGGGGAGGGGCCCGACTTACAATGAGCAGTTCTTC
>-|-|TRBV7-9|TRBJ1-5
CASSLDGRVSNQPQHF
TGTGCCAGCAGCTTAGATGGCAGGGTTAGCAATCAGCCCCAGCATTTT
>once|-|TRBV6-6|TRBJ2-1
CASSGQRNEQFF
TGTGCCAGCAGTGGACAGCGGAATGAGCAGTTCTTC
>-|TRBD2|TRBV5-1|TRBJ2-1
CASSLVAGGVNEQFF
TGCGCCAGCAGCTTGGTAGCGGGAGGTGTGAATGAGCAGTTCTTC
>-|-|TRBV20-1|TRBJ2-1
CSARASLGGPYNEQFF
TGCAGTGCTAGAGCTTCCCTGGGGGGGCCCTACAATGAGCAGTTCTTC
>-|TRBD2|TRBV4-2|TRBJ2-1
CASSQDPPETSPVSFF
TGTGCCAGCAGCCAAGATCCGCCGGAGACTAGCCCCGTCTCGTTCTTC
>-|TRBD2|TRBV7-8|TRBJ2-5
CASSLSLAGGLETQYF
TGTGCCAGCAGCCTATCACTAGCGGGGGGGCTGGAGACCCAGTACTTC
>-|TRBD1|TRBV6-4|TRBJ2-3
CASSGTGGTDTQYF
TGTGCCAGCTCAGGGACAGGGGGCACAGATACGCAGTATTTT
>-|-|TRBV9|TRBJ1-3
CASSESVGNTIYF
TGTGCCAGCAGCGAGAGCGTCGGAAACACCATATATTTT
>once|-|TRBV19|TRBJ2-3
CASSSLSTDTQYF
TGTGCCAGTAGTAGCCTAAGCACAGATACGCAGTATTTT